This TCR beta chain was recovered during a study of blood T cells in healthy people across ages. Total RNA amounts of at least 6 micrograms were extracted per sample. Germline V gene sequence: CDR1 SGDLS, CDR2 YYNGEE. With 2 bases clipped from V and 2 bases from J, the junction kept 5 bases outside the gene matches. This CDR3 is built from 15 residues. Alongside a J-beta primer mix, a sample-barcoded 5' primer served in a second PCR lasting about 7 to 12 cycles. TCRdb reanalysed the 5' RACE reads using MiXCR and keeps one entry per CDR3 protein. This sample has under 800,000 distinct CDR3 sequences, with approximately 43% found just once.

The chain links TRBV9 to TRBJ2-7, with 9 nucleotides matching TRBD2. The specimen sequenced was blood. This receptor was taken from a woman in her sixties or seventies in good health. Here the CDR3 DNA reads TGTGCCAGCAGCGTGGGCGGGGGGGCAACCTACGAGCAGTACTTC. Protein product: CASSVGGGATYEQYF.